This T cell receptor (beta chain) was observed in a study of shared clonotypes between healthy human individuals. V lost 0 bases to trimming and J lost 4 bases, with 13 bases between them. CDR1 SGDLS and CDR2 YYNGEE come from the germline V gene. The CDR3 consists of 15 residues. The method was immunoSEQ multiplex PCR; TCRdb's version includes in-frame clones alone and lacks a portion of them. The sample holds about 79,000 clones; around 57% are singletons and the top ten take about 51%. In its sample, this clone was seen a few times. This TCR was recovered from a man in his thirties or forties in good health. The chain links TRBV9 to TRBJ1-2, with D unclear. The specimen was memory CD8+ T cells sorted from blood. Subset of the sample: CD45RO+ cells pooled with CCR7-negative TemRA cells. CDR3 bases: TGTGCCAGCAGCGTAGTAGACCAGCCCATCTATGGCTACACCTTC. Its translation is CASSVVDQPIYGYTF.